This entry lists 32 T cell receptor beta chains sequenced from one sample in a study of blood T cell repertoires in COVID-19. Clones were sequenced by immunoSEQ multiplex PCR, and TCRdb holds only the in-frame ones, with some missing. Of roughly 98,000 clones listed, over 80% are singletons. The specimen was peripheral blood. The receptors were gathered from a woman between 65 and 79 years old with active or convalescent COVID-19.

The V call is TRBV5-1, the J call TRBJ2-1; D call uncertain. Trimming removed 6 bases at V and 0 bases at J, with 10 bases between. The germline CDR1 and CDR2 sequences are SGHRS and YFSETQ. CDR3 length equals 14 residues. The CDR3 region is CASTLSSSYNEQFF. The DNA for the CDR3 is TGCGCCAGCACCCTATCGAGCTCCTACAATGAGCAGTTCTTC. The entire variable domain, with the rest obtained from reference TRBV5-1 and TRBJ2-1, is as follows: KAGVTQTPRYLIKTRGQQVTLSCSPISGHRSVSWYQQTPGQGLQFLFEYFSETQRNKGNFPGRFSGRQFSNSRSEMNVSTLELGDSALYLCASTLSSSYNEQFFGPGTRLTVL.

This sequence joins TRBV7-2 and TRBJ2-7; a possible D gene is TRBD2 (6 bases). The V gene lost 2 bases and the J gene lost 6 bases, with 8 bases spanning the gap. Germline lookup yields CDR1 SGHTA and CDR2 FQGNSA. The CDR3 has 12 residues. The CDR3 nucleotides are TGTGCCAGCAGCTTATCAGCGGGCGAGCAGTACTTC. Translation: CASSLSAGEQYF.

V gene TRBV29-1 combines with J gene TRBJ2-3; 7 positions match TRBD1. The CDR3 is made up of 14 amino acids. Germline CDR1 is SQVTM and CDR2 is ANQGSEA. Trimming at V came to 6 bases and at J to 1 base, leaving 7 bases not matched to a gene. In DNA form, the CDR3 reads TGCAGCGTCCAGGGGGTTAGGGGCACAGATACGCAGTATTTT. Its translation is CSVQGVRGTDTQYF.

This sequence joins TRBV19 and TRBJ2-4; TRBD2 aligns across 14 bases. The CDR3 consists of 18 residues. The V gene's germline CDR1 is LNHDA and CDR2 SQIVND (reference sequence). With 6 bases clipped from V and 0 bases from J, the junction kept 7 bases outside the gene matches. CDR3 in amino acids: CASRGTSGGSLAKNIQYF. In nucleotides, the CDR3 is TGTGCCAGTAGGGGGACTAGCGGGGGCAGCTTAGCCAAAAACATTCAGTACTTC.

The J gene is TRBJ2-6, the V gene TRBV7-2; D gene uncertain. Germline V gene sequence: CDR1 SGHTA, CDR2 FQGNSA. Trimming took off 4 bases at V and 4 bases at J, with 11 bases between the two ends. This CDR3 region has 15 residues. The CDR3 region is CASSSGGLGANVLTF. CDR3 coding DNA: TGTGCCAGCAGCTCCGGTGGTCTCGGGGCCAACGTCCTGACTTTC.

This rearrangement joins TRBV11-3 to TRBJ1-1; D possibly corresponds to TRBD1 (6 bases). Trimming left V 2 bases short and J 6 bases short, with 10 bases between. The length of the CDR3 is 13 residues. In germline, CDR1 is SGHNT, CDR2 YENEEA. This CDR3 reads CASSLWSGAEAFF. In DNA form, the CDR3 reads TGTGCCAGCAGCTTATGGTCAGGGGCTGAAGCTTTCTTT.

Written as DNA, the CDR3 is TGTGCCAGCAGCTCTAGACAGAAGATGAACACTGAAGCTTTCTTT. Amino acids: CASSSRQKMNTEAFF. V and J are TRBV5-4 and TRBJ1-1; a weak D match, TRBD1 (5 bases). Germline values: CDR1 SGHNT, CDR2 YYREEE (reference sequence). CDR3 length: 15 amino acids. The V end was cut by 3 bases, the J end by 0 bases, with 12 bases between.

The chain joins TRBV28 to TRBJ1-1, with 8 bases lining up with TRBD1. Germline loops: CDR1 MDHEN, CDR2 SYDVKM. Trimming at V came to 6 bases and at J to 5 bases, leaving 8 bases not matched to a gene. The CDR3 is made up of 14 amino acids. CDR3 loop: CASRAGGAVTEAFF. The DNA for the CDR3 is TGTGCCAGCAGGGCAGGGGGCGCGGTTACTGAAGCTTTCTTT.

The chain carries TRBV6-5 and TRBJ2-7, with TRBD1 identical over 9 bases. Germline V gene data show CDR1 as MNHEY and CDR2 as SVGAGI. This CDR3 has 15 amino acids. The V segment lost 6 bases and the J segment 7 bases; nucleotides outside the gene matches: 13. CDR3 nucleotide sequence: TGTGCCAGCAGCTTATCGCCGGGACAGGGCTGGGAGCAGTACTTC. It yields the protein CASSLSPGQGWEQYF.

The chain uses TRBV5-6 and TRBJ2-2; D not certain. Germline V gene data show CDR1 as SGHDT and CDR2 as YYEEEE. V shed 1 base and J shed 1 base, with 5 bases lying between them. The CDR3 extends over 14 amino acids. The CDR3 is CASSLYGNTGELFF. Here the CDR3 DNA reads TGTGCCAGCAGCTTGTACGGGAACACCGGGGAGCTGTTTTTT.

The rearrangement joins TRBV27 to TRBJ1-2; tentatively, D is TRBD1 (6 bases). This CDR3 region has 14 residues. The germline CDR1 and CDR2 sequences are MNHEY and SMNVEV (reference sequence). V lost 8 bases, J lost 4 bases, and 17 bases lay in between. CDR3: CASANRDTLYGYTF. CDR3 nucleotides: TGTGCCAGCGCAAACCGGGACACCCTCTATGGCTACACCTTC.

The gene calls are TRBV6-6 and TRBJ1-5; 7 bases agree with TRBD1. The germline V gene encodes CDR1 MNHNY and CDR2 SVGAGI (reference sequence). V trimming: 7 bases; J trimming: 3 bases; junction bases outside the gene matches: 3. This CDR3 region has 13 residues. CDR3 sequence reads: CASTDRDNQPQHF. DNA of the CDR3: TGTGCCAGCACCGACAGGGACAATCAGCCCCAGCATTTT.

The rearrangement uses TRBV5-1 and TRBJ2-6; maybe TRBD1 (5 bases). V shed 5 bases and J shed 0 bases, with 6 bases lying between them. The CDR3 extends over 14 amino acids. CDR1 SGHRS and CDR2 YFSETQ come from the germline V gene. Here the CDR3 DNA reads TGCGCCAGCAGGACAGACTCTGGGGCCAACGTCCTGACTTTC. Residues: CASRTDSGANVLTF.

V usage is TRBV7-9 and J usage is TRBJ2-3, with D tentatively TRBD2 (6 bases). The CDR3 totals 15 residues. Germline V gives CDR1 SEHNR, CDR2 FQNEAQ (reference sequence). V lost 3 bases and J lost 5, with 15 bases in between. The CDR3 DNA follows: TGTGCCAGCAGCTTCGGCTACAGGCGGGGAGATACGCAGTATTTT. It yields the protein CASSFGYRRGDTQYF.

The chain carries TRBV19 and TRBJ2-1; 9 bases agree with TRBD1. The V and J ends lost 8 bases and 7 bases, in that order; junction bases with no gene match: 6. In germline, CDR1 is LNHDA, CDR2 SQIVND (reference sequence). This CDR3 has 13 residues. The CDR3 nucleotides read TGTGCCAGTTCTGGGGACAGGGTAAATGAGCAGTTCTTC. Residues: CASSGDRVNEQFF.

The chain carries TRBV10-3 and TRBJ2-3, with 9 bases identical to TRBD1. The germline V gene has CDR1 ENHRY and CDR2 SYGVKD. V trimming: 3 bases; J trimming: 0 bases; junction bases outside the gene matches: 7. The CDR3 covers 17 residues. CDR3 residues: CAISDTKGTGSTDTQYF. In DNA form, the CDR3 reads TGTGCCATCAGTGACACAAAGGGGACAGGGAGCACAGATACGCAGTATTTT.

The rearrangement links TRBV7-2 to TRBJ2-2; 8 bases line up with TRBD1. CDR1 SGHTA and CDR2 FQGNSA come from the germline V gene. The CDR3 extends over 14 amino acids. V shed 5 bases and J 4 bases; nucleotides not matched to a gene: 3. The CDR3 is CASSPQGVTGELFF. CDR3 bases: TGTGCCAGCAGCCCACAGGGGGTCACCGGGGAGCTGTTTTTT.

As DNA, the CDR3 is TGTGCCAGCAGTTACTCGACTCAGCGCGGGAGACAGCCCCAGCATTTT. Translating it yields CASSYSTQRGRQPQHF. The V call is TRBV6-6, the J call TRBJ1-5; D remains unclear. Germline V gives CDR1 MNHNY, CDR2 SVGAGI (reference sequence). CDR3 length: 16 amino acids. Deletions cut 0 bases from V and 7 bases from J, with 16 bases between.

The rearrangement uses TRBV5-1 and TRBJ2-7, with TRBD2 matching 13 bases. Germline V lookup: CDR1 SGHRS, CDR2 YFSETQ. This CDR3 spans 15 amino acids. V shed 6 bases, J shed 3 bases, and the junction held 6 bases outside the gene matches. This CDR3 is CASKRGLAGNYEQYF. CDR3 nucleotide sequence: TGCGCCAGCAAGAGGGGACTAGCGGGGAACTACGAGCAGTACTTC.

The J gene is TRBJ2-2, the V gene TRBV15; the match to TRBD2 covers 7 bases. Germline V gene sequence: CDR1 LNHNV, CDR2 YYDKDF (reference sequence). The CDR3 runs to 16 residues. Germline trimming cut 1 base from V and 5 bases from J; bases unmatched to any gene: 7. The CDR3 loop is CATSRVPAGYTGELFF. In DNA, the CDR3 is TGTGCCACCAGCAGAGTTCCAGCGGGGTATACCGGGGAGCTGTTTTTT.

V is TRBV7-2 and J is TRBJ2-7; 7 nucleotides match TRBD1. The ends lost 6 bases at V and 0 bases at J; junction bases unmatched: 8. This CDR3 spans 15 amino acids. The germline V gene encodes CDR1 SGHTA and CDR2 FQGNSA. The CDR3 region is CASRTTGTASYEQYF. DNA of the CDR3: TGTGCCAGCAGGACCACCGGGACAGCCTCCTACGAGCAGTACTTC. Full variable domain (missing parts from reference TRBV7-2 and TRBJ2-7): GAGVSQSPSNKVTEKGKDVELRCDPISGHTALYWYRQSLGQGLEFLIYFQGNSAPDKSGLPSDRFSAERTGGSVSTLTIQRTQQEDSAVYLCASRTTGTASYEQYFGPGTRLTVT.

V gene TRBV4-3 combines with J gene TRBJ2-1, with 11 bases lining up with TRBD2. J gave up 2 bases and V 0 bases, and 6 bases lay outside the gene matches. Looked up from germline, CDR1 is LGHNA and CDR2 is YSLEER. The CDR3 is made up of 18 amino acids. As DNA, the CDR3 is TGCGCCAGCAGCCAAGATCATAGCGGGGGGGCCACCTACAATGAGCAGTTCTTC. It encodes CASSQDHSGGATYNEQFF.

The V call is TRBV25-1, the J call TRBJ2-1, with 7 bases lining up with TRBD1. This CDR3 contains 15 residues. With 1 base clipped from V and 2 bases from J, the junction kept 2 bases outside the gene matches. The germline CDR1 and CDR2 sequences are MGHDK and SYGVNS. CDR3 sequence reads: CASSESGGAYNEQFF. CDR3 bases: TGTGCCAGCAGTGAATCAGGGGGTGCCTACAATGAGCAGTTCTTC. The variable domain in full, completed from reference TRBV25-1 and TRBJ2-1, reads EADIYQTPRYLVIGTGKKITLECSQTMGHDKMYWYQQDPGMELHLIHYSYGVNSTEKGDLSSESTVSRIRTEHFPLTLESARPSHTSQYLCASSESGGAYNEQFFGPGTRLTVL.

V gene TRBV6-5 combines with J gene TRBJ1-3; TRBD1 agrees at 7 bases. The CDR3 extends over 15 amino acids. The V and J ends lost 6 bases and 0 bases, in that order; junction bases with no gene match: 5. Germline lookup yields CDR1 MNHEY and CDR2 SVGAGI. CDR3 amino acids: CASSFGQASGNTIYF. The CDR3 DNA is TGTGCCAGCAGCTTCGGACAGGCCTCTGGAAACACCATATATTTT.

The chain's CDR3 is CASRQTGMNTEAFF. CDR3 sequence (DNA): TGTGCCAGCAGACAGACAGGGATGAACACTGAAGCTTTCTTT. The rearrangement joins TRBV6-6 to TRBJ1-1; 7 nucleotides line up with TRBD1. The CDR3 is made up of 14 amino acids. The junction had 4 bases not matched to a gene; V was cut back by 6 bases and J by 0 bases. The germline gives CDR1 MNHNY, CDR2 SVGAGI (reference sequence).

The chain has TRBV6-5 and TRBJ2-6, with a weak D call TRBD1 (5 bases). Per the germline V gene, CDR1 is MNHEY and CDR2 is SVGAGI. V was trimmed by 10 bases and J by 4 bases, leaving 17 bases between them. The CDR3 covers 15 residues. The CDR3 loop is CATKDRGSGANVLTF. For the CDR3, the DNA is TGTGCCACCAAAGATAGGGGCTCCGGGGCCAACGTCCTGACTTTC.

The chain uses TRBV6-1 and TRBJ2-1, with 9 nucleotides matching TRBD2. The V segment lost 4 bases and the J segment 7 bases; nucleotides outside the gene matches: 11. The CDR3 contains 16 residues. The germline V gene encodes CDR1 MNHNS and CDR2 SASEGT. In nucleotides, the CDR3 is TGTGCCAGCAGTGTGCAGCGGGGGGCCCTTGGGAATGAGCAGTTCTTC. Translated: CASSVQRGALGNEQFF.

The chain uses TRBV13 and TRBJ2-1; D ambiguous. In germline, CDR1 is PRHDT, CDR2 FYEKMQ (reference sequence). CDR3 size: 12 residues. Trimming shortened V by 7 bases and J by 8 bases, and 12 bases separated the two germline ends. DNA of the CDR3: TGTGCCAGCACCTCCAGTCGGGATGAGCAGTTCTTC. Its protein is CASTSSRDEQFF.

In its sample, this clone was seen once. The chain joins TRBV12-1 to TRBJ2-7; the D call of TRBD1 is as the table states it, not checked on the DNA. TRBV12-1 is termed a pseudogene. The CDR3 consists of 14 residues. As DNA, the CDR3 is TGTGCCAGCAGCCGTCGACAGGGGCTGGGAGAGCAGTACTTC. Its translation is CASSRRQGLGEQYF.

The chain couples TRBV4-2 to TRBJ1-6; the D gene is possibly TRBD1 (6 bases). The germline CDR1 and CDR2 sequences are LGHNA and YNFKEQ. The CDR3 totals 18 residues. V lost 0 bases, J lost 6 bases, and 18 bases lay in between. CDR3 in amino acids: CASSQDTLRQGTNSPLHF. The CDR3 DNA sequence: TGTGCCAGCAGCCAAGATACCCTCCGGCAGGGGACTAATTCACCCCTCCACTTT.

The chain joins TRBV2 to TRBJ2-3, with TRBD1 as a possible D gene (6 bases). The CDR3 spans 13 residues. CDR1 and CDR2 (germline): SNHLY, FYNNEI. V was shortened by 6 bases and J by 5 bases, with 12 bases between the two germline ends. In DNA, the CDR3 is TGTGCCAGCAGCGGACAGACCCAAGATACGCAGTATTTT. Translation gives CASSGQTQDTQYF.

The V gene is TRBV5-6, the J gene TRBJ2-5; no definite D call. In germline, CDR1 is SGHDT, CDR2 YYEEEE. The CDR3 is made up of 13 amino acids. The ends were cut back, 7 bases at V and 5 bases at J, with 15 bases in the middle. The CDR3 coding sequence is TGTGCCAGCTCAAGACACCCCCAGGAGACCCAGTACTTC. Protein sequence: CASSRHPQETQYF.